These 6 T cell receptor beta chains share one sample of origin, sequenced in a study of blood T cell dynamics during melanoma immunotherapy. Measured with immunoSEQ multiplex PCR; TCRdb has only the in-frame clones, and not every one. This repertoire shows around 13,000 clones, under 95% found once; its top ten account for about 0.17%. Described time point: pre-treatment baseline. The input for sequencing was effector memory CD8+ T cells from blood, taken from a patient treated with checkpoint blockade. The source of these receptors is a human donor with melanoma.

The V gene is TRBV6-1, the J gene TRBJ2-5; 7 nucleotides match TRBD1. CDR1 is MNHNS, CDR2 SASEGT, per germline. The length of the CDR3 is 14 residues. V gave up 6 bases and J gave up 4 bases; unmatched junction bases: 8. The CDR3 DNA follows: TGTGCCAGCAGGACGACAGGGTTTGCAGAGACCCAGTACTTC. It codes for CASRTTGFAETQYF.

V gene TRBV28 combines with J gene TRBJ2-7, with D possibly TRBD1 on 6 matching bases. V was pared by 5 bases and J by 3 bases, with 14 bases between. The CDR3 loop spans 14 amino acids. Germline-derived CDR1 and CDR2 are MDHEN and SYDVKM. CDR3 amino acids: CASSLRDNIYEQYF. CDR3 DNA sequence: TGTGCCAGCAGTCTCCGGGACAACATCTACGAGCAGTACTTC.

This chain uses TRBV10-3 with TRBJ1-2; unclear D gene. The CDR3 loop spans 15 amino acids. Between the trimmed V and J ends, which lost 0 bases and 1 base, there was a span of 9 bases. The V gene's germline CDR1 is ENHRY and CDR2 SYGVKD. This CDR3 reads CAISESGSVNYGYTF. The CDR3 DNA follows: TGTGCCATCAGTGAGTCGGGCAGCGTTAACTATGGCTACACCTTC.

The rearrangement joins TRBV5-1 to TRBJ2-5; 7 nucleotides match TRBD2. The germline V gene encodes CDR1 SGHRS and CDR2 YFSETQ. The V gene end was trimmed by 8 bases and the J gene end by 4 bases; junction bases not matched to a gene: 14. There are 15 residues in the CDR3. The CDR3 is CASTNRAGVAETQYF. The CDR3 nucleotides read TGCGCCAGTACCAACCGCGCGGGAGTGGCAGAGACCCAGTACTTC.

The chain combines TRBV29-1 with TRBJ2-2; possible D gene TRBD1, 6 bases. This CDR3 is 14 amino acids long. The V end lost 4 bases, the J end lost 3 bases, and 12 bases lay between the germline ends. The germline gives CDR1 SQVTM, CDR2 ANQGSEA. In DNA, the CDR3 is TGCAGCGTTGGCAGGGGAGCGGACACCGGGGAGCTGTTTTTT. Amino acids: CSVGRGADTGELFF.

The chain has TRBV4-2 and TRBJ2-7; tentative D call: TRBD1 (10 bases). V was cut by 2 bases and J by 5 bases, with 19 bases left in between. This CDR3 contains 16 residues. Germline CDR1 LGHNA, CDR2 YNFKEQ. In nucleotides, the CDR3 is TGTGCCAGCAGCCAATCTAGCGGGACAGGGGACCACGAGCAGTACTTC. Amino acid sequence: CASSQSSGTGDHEQYF.